A single T cell receptor (beta chain) is shown here with its context. The specificity of this receptor is unknown. Base qualities were left out, and no much larger clone turns up one base away. In the ViraFEST assay, PBMC were stimulated with viral peptide pools, and antigen-specific CD4+ T cell clonotypes were then identified by expansion using TCR sequencing. After 10 to 11 days of culture, CD4+ T cells were isolated with the EasySep CD4+ T cell isolation kit. None of the healthy vaccine recipients had a prior SARS-CoV-2 infection, which was confirmed by nucleocapsid antibody tests that came back negative both before and after vaccination. About 2.1 million PBMC per well were cultured with about 9 ug/ml peptides in IMDM containing about 5% human AB serum, 10 IU/ml IL-2 and gentamicin. On days 3 and 7, half of the culture medium was replaced with fresh IL-2-containing medium. Each peptide stimulation condition was cultured in triplicate wells unless otherwise noted. PBMC were separated from whole blood using Ficoll-Paque Plus gradient centrifugation and were then either cryopreserved at -140C or used fresh. Overlapping peptide pools spanned the spike proteins of SARS-CoV-2 and the common cold coronaviruses HCoV-NL63, HCoV-OC43 and HCoV-229E. Genomic DNA was extracted from cultured CD4+ T cells with the QIAamp micro DNA kit.

Library construction relied on the immunoSEQ multiplex PCR assay. DNA from the cultured, isolated CD4+ T cells was subjected to TCR beta CDR3 sequencing. As for the authors' bioinformatics: Non-productive TCR sequences were discarded, and reads were trimmed to the CDR3 region, with only CDR3s of 7 or more amino acids retained. The MANAFEST web app was used to pick out antigen-specific clonotypes by comparing their expansion in peptide wells with that in reference cultures. To count as positive, a clone had to show expansion at FDR<0.05 compared with the reference and with all other wells, an odds ratio above 5, and a frequency above 0.1% in two replicate wells. A clonotype was defined as cross-reactive if the clonotype was significantly expanded both in SARS-CoV-2 spike wells and in at least one common cold coronavirus spike condition. Levenshtein distance calculated with the stringdist R package was used to assess CDR3 similarity, and unrooted trees were constructed with ape in R 3.6.1. TCRdb mirrors the immuneACCESS table, restricted to in-frame sequences. Some clones are absent from its copies; in checked studies, under half trace to an unresolved V gene, and the reason for the others is unknown. V, J and clone size derive from that table, while D and trimming were established from the DNA sequence. The sample data list about 73,000 clones, and about 79% of these were observed just once. Roughly a tenth of the sample goes to the ten largest clones.

This record belongs to a study of vaccination effects on CD4 cells after COVID-19 (dated by TCRdb to about 2022). About the study as a whole: Each participant got two doses of an mRNA SARS-CoV-2 vaccine, either BNT162b2 or mRNA-1273. SARS-CoV-2 spike-specific CD4+ TCR repertoires were compared before and after mRNA vaccination in COVID-19 convalescent patients and in infection-naive vaccine recipients. A total of over nine COVID-19 convalescent patients and a few SARS-CoV-2-naive healthy vaccine recipients were included in the full study. In the study, cultures from other donors were sequenced using the Oncomine TCR Beta short-read assay on an Illumina iSeq 100.

Measured from the cysteine to the phenylalanine, the CDR3 is 16 residues long. Just the 48-base CDR3 DNA is kept, in frame starting at base 1. CDR1 and CDR2 were assigned from the germline V gene as KGHSH and LQKENI. V is cut by 3 bases and J by 0 bases, and the space between the germline ends is 11 bases. Here is what the overall study found, with its caveats: The study was limited by a small number of convalescent patients and lacked early post-infection timepoints. Both infection-induced and vaccine-induced clones contracted markedly at late post-vaccination timepoints, which is consistent with waning T cell responses. Among healthy vaccine recipients, nearly all vaccine-induced clones were SARS-CoV-2 mono-reactive, and only 1 of 255 was cross-reactive with common cold coronaviruses.

The specimen comprised CD4+ T cells from PBMCs cultured with SARS-CoV-2 spike peptides, sampled before COVID-19 vaccination. The sample's cell subset or site label is to be understood as: SARS-CoV-2 spike overlapping peptide pool stimulation. This clonotype was obtained from a human donor who received a COVID-19 vaccine. This chain is built from TRBV18 and TRBJ2-2; no D gene is confidently identified. The nucleotides read TGTGCCAGCTCACCGATGGGCACTTCGAACACCGGGGAGCTGTTTTTT. This encodes CASSPMGTSNTGELFF.